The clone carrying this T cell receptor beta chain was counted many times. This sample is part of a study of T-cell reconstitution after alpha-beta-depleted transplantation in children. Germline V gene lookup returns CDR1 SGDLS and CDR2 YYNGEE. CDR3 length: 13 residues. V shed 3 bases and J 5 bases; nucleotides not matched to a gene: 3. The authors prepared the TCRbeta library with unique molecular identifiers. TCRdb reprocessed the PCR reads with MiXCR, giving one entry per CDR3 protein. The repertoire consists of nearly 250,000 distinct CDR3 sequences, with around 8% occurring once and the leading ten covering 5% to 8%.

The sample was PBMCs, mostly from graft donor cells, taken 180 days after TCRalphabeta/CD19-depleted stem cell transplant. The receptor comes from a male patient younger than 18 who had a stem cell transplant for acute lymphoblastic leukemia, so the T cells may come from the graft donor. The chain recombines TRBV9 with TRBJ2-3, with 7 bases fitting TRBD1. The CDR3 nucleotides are TGTGCCAGCAGCGCCAGGACAGGAGATACGCAGTATTTT. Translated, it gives CASSARTGDTQYF. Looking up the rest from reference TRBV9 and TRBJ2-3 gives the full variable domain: DSGVTQTPKHLITATGQRVTLRCSPRSGDLSVYWYQQSLDQGLQFLIQYYNGEERAKGNILERFSAQQFPDLHSELNLSSLELGDSALYFCASSARTGDTQYFGPGTRLTVL.